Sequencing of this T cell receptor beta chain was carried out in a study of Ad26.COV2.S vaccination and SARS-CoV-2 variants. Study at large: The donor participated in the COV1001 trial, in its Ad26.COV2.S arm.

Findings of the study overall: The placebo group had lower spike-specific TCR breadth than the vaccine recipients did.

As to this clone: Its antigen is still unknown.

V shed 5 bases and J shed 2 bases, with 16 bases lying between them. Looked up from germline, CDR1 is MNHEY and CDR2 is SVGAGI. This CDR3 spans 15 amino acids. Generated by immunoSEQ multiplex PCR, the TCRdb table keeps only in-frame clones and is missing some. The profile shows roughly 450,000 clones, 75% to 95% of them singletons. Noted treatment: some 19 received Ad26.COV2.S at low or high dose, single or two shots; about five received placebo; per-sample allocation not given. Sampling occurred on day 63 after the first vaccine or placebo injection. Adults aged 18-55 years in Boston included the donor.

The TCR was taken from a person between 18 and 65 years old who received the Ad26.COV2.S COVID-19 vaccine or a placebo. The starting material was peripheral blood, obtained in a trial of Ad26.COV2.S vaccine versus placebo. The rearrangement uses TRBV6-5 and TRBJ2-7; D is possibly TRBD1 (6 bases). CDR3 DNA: TGTGCCAGCAGTCTGGGGACAAAAATAACCTACGAGCAGTACTTC. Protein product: CASSLGTKITYEQYF.